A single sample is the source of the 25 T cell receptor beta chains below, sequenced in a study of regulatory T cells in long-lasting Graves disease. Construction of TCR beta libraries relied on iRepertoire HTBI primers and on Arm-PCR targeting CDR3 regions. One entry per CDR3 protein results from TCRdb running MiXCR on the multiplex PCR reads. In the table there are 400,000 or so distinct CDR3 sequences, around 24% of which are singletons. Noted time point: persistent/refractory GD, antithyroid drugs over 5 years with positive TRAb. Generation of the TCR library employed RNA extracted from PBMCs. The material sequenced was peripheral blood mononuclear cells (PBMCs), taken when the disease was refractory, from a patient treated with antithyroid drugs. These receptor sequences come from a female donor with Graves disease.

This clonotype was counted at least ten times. The CDR3 sequence: CASSLRDSSYGYTF. Written as DNA, the CDR3 is TGTGCCAGCAGCCTACGGGACAGCTCCTATGGCTACACCTTC. V gene TRBV18 combines with J gene TRBJ1-2; 7 bases align to TRBD1. V lost 8 bases to trimming and J lost 4 bases; unmatched junction nucleotides: 10. Germline CDR1 and CDR2: KGHSH and LQKENI. There are 14 residues in the CDR3. Using reference TRBV18 and TRBJ1-2 for the parts outside the CDR3, the full variable domain is NAGVMQNPRHLVRRRGQEARLRCSPMKGHSHVYWYRQLPEEGLKFMVYLQKENIIDESGMPKERFSAEFPKEGPSILRIQQVVRGDSAAYFCASSLRDSSYGYTFGSGTRLTVV.

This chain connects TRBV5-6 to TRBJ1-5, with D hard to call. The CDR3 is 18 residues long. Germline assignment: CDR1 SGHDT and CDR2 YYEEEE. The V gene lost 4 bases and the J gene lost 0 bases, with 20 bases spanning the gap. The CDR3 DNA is TGTGCCAGCAGCAGCCTAGGGAGGGAGAGGGATAGCAATCAGCCCCAGCATTTT. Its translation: CASSSLGRERDSNQPQHF.

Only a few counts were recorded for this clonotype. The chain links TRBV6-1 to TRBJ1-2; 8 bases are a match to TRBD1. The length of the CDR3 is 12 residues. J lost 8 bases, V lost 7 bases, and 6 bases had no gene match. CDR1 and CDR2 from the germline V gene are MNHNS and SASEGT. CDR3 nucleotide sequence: TGTGCCAGCATCCAGGGGGCGCGGGGCTACACCTTC. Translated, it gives CASIQGARGYTF.

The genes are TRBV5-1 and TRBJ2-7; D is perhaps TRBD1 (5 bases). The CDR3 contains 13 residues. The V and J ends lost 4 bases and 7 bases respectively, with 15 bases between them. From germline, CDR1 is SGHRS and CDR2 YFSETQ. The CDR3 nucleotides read TGCGCCAGCAGCCAGCAACAGGCTACGGAGCAGTACTTC. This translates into CASSQQQATEQYF.

The CDR3 region is CASSEVPGGSQPQHF. CDR3 in DNA: TGTGCCAGCAGTGAAGTACCCGGGGGGAGTCAGCCCCAGCATTTT. This chain links TRBV6-1 with TRBJ1-5; possibly TRBD1 for D (5 bases). The CDR3 spans 15 residues. Trimming shortened V by 1 base and J by 6 bases, and 13 bases separated the two germline ends. Germline V gene lookup returns CDR1 MNHNS and CDR2 SASEGT.

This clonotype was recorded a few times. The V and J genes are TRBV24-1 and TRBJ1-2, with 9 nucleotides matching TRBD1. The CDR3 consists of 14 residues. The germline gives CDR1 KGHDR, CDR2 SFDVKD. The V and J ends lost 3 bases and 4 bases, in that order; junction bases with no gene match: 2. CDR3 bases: TGTGCCACCAGTGATGGGACAGGGTCCTATGGCTACACCTTC. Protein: CATSDGTGSYGYTF.

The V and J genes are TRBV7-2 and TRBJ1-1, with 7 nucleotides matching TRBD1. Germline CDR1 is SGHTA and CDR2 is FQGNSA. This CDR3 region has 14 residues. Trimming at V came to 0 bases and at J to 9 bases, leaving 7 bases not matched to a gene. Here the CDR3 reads CASSLATRQGKAFF. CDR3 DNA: TGTGCCAGCAGCTTAGCAACAAGACAGGGAAAAGCTTTCTTT.

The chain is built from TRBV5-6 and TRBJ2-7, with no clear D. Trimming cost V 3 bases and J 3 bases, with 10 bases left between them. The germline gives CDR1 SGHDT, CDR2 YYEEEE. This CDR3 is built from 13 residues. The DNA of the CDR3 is TGTGCCAGCAGCTCCGACTTGTTCTACGAGCAGTACTTC. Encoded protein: CASSSDLFYEQYF.

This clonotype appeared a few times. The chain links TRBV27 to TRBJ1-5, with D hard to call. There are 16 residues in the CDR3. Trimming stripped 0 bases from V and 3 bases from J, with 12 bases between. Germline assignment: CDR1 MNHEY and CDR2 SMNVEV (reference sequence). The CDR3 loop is CASSLSPLRLNQPQHF. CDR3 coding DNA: TGTGCCAGCAGTTTATCCCCACTCAGGCTCAATCAGCCCCAGCATTTT.

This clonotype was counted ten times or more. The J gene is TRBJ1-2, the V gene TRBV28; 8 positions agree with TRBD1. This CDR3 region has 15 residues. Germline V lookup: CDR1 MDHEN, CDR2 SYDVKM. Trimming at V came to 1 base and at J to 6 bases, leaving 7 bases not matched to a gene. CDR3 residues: CASSLSPQGADGYTF. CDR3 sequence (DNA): TGTGCCAGCAGTTTATCCCCTCAGGGGGCGGATGGCTACACCTTC.

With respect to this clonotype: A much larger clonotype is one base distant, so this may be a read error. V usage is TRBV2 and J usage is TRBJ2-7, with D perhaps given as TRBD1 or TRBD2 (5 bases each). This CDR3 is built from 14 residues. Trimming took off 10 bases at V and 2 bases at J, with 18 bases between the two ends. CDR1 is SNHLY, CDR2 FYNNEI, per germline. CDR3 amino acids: CATKRDPQPYEQYF. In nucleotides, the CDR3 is TGTGCCACCAAACGGGACCCCCAACCCTACGAGCAGTACTTC.

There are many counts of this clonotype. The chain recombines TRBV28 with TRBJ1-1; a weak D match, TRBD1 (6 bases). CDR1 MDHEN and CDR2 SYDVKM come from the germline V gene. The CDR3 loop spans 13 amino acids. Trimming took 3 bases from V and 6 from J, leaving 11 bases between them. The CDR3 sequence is CASSLGAGSEAFF. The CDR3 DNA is TGTGCCAGCAGTTTGGGGGCCGGGTCTGAAGCTTTCTTT.

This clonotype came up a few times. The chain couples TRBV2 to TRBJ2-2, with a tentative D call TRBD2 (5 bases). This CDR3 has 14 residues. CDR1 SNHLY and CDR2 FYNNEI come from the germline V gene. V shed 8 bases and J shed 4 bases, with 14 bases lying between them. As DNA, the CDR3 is TGTGCCAGCGGAGGTGGGGTCTCCACCGGGGAGCTGTTTTTT. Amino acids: CASGGGVSTGELFF.

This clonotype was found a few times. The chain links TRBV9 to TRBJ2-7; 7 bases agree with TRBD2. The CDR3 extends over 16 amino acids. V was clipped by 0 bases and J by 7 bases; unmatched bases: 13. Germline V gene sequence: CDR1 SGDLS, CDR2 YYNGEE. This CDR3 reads CASSVGSAGNLGEQYF. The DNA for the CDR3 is TGTGCCAGCAGCGTAGGGTCAGCGGGAAATCTGGGAGAGCAGTACTTC.

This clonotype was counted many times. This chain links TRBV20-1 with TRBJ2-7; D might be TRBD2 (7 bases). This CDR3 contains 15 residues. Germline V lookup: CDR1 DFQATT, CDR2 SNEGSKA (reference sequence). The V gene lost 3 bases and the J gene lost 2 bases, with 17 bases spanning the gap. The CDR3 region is CSARPWGGAPYEQYF. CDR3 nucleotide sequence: TGCAGTGCTAGGCCGTGGGGGGGCGCGCCCTACGAGCAGTACTTC.

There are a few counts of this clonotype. For the CDR3, the DNA is TGTGCCAGCAGCTGGGACACCCTCTACGAGCAGTACTTC. Amino acids: CASSWDTLYEQYF. The genes are TRBV28 and TRBJ2-7; the D gene is possibly TRBD1 (6 bases). The V gene's germline CDR1 is MDHEN and CDR2 SYDVKM. Between the trimmed V and J ends, which lost 6 bases and 3 bases, there was a span of 12 bases. The length of the CDR3 is 13 residues.

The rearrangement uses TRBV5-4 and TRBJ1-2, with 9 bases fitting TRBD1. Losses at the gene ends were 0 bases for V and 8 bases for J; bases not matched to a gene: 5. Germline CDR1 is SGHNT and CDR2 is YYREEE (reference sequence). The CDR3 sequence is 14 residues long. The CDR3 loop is CASSLEDRGNGYTF. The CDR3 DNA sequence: TGTGCCAGCAGCTTGGAGGACAGGGGAAACGGCTACACCTTC.

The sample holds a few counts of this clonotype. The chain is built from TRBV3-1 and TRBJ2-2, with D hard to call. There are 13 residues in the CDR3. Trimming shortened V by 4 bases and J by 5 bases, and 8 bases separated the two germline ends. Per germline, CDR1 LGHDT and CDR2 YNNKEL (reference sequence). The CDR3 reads CASSPPWTGELFF. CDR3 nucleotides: TGTGCCAGCAGCCCCCCATGGACCGGGGAGCTGTTTTTT.

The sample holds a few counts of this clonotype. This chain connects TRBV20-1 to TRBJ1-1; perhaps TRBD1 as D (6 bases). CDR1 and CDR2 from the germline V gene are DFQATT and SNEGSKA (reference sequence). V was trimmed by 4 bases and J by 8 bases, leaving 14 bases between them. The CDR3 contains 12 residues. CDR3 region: CSATPDRTEAFF. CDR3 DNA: TGCAGTGCTACCCCGGACAGAACCGAAGCTTTCTTT.

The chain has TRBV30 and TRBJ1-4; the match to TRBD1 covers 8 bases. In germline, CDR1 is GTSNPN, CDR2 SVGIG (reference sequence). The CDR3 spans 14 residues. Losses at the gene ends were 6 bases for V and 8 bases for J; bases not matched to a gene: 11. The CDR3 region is CACGAGQGAEKLFF. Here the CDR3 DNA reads TGTGCCTGCGGGGCCGGGCAGGGGGCAGAAAAACTGTTTTTT.

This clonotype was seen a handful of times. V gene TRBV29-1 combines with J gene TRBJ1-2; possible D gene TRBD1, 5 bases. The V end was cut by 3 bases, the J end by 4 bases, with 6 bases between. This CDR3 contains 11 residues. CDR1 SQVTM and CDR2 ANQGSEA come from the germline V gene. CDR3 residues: CSVEGVYGYTF. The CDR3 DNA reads TGCAGCGTTGAGGGGGTCTATGGCTACACCTTC.

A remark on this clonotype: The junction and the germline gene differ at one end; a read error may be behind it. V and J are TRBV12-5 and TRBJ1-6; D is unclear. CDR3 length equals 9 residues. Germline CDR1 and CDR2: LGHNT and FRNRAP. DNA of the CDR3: TGTGCTAGATCCCGAGTGATCCCCTTT. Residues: CARSRVIPF.

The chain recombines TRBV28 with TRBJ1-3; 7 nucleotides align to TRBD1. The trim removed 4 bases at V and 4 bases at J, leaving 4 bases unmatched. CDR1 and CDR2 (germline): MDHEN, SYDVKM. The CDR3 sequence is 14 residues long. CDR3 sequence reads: CASSSTGYGNTIYF. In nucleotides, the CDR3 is TGTGCCAGCAGTTCGACAGGGTACGGAAACACCATATATTTT.

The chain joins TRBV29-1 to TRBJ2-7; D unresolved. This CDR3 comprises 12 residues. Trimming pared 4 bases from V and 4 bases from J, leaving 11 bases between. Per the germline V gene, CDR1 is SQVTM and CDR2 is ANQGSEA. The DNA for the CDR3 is TGCAGCGTTGGCAGGACCCTTTACGAGCAGTACTTC. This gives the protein CSVGRTLYEQYF.

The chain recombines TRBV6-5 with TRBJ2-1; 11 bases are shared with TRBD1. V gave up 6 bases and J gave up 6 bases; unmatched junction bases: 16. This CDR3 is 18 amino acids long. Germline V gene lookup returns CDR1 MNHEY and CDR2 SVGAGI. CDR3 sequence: CASSYTLPGTGGVNEQFF. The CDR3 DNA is TGTGCCAGCAGCTACACCCTCCCCGGGACAGGGGGGGTCAATGAGCAGTTCTTC.